This T cell receptor beta chain was recorded in a study of T-cell reconstitution after alpha-beta-depleted transplantation in children. Unique molecular identifiers were incorporated when the TCRbeta library was constructed. TCRdb re-derived calls from the PCR reads in MiXCR, one entry per CDR3 protein. This table holds 750,000 to 950,000 distinct CDR3 sequences, around 17% found once. This clonotype was seen more than once but under ten times. Its specificity is not known. The germline CDR1 and CDR2 sequences are PRHDT and FYEKMQ (reference sequence). The CDR3 extends over 16 amino acids. V dropped 2 bases and J dropped 2 bases, with 16 bases sitting between them. Study conclusions and caveats: There were some patients whose high TCRbeta diversity at day 60 came from surviving recipient T cells and thymic progenitors. Reports say that about two months after transplant, the alpha-beta T cells came out of several hundred graft clones that had expanded.

The clonotype was recovered from a male patient aged 5 to 17 who had a stem cell transplant for acute lymphoblastic leukemia, so the T cells may come from the graft donor. V is TRBV13 and J is TRBJ2-7, with unresolved D. Sequenced material: PBMCs, mostly from graft donor cells, taken 360 days after TCRalphabeta/CD19-depleted stem cell transplant. For the CDR3, the DNA is TGTGCCAGCAGCTTAAAGCCAGGAGAAGGACCCTACGAGCAGTACTTC. Its translation: CASSLKPGEGPYEQYF. Full variable domain (outside the CDR3, taken from reference TRBV13 and TRBJ2-7): AAGVIQSPRHLIKEKRETATLKCYPIPRHDTVYWYQQGPGQDPQFLISFYEKMQSDKGSIPDRFSAQQFSDYHSELNMSSLELGDSALYFCASSLKPGEGPYEQYFGPGTRLTVT.